The rows below give T cell receptor beta chains drawn from one sample of a study of ipilimumab plus nivolumab after autologous stem cell transplantation. Sequencing used immunoSEQ multiplex PCR; TCRdb keeps in-frame clones, though not all of them. The sample has more than 13,000 clones; around 79% are singletons. The sequencing here drew on PBMCs, taken in a trial of ipilimumab plus nivolumab as post-transplant consolidation. The receptors shown here come from a male donor with primary mediastinal lymphoma. Each CDR3 is given with its conserved first and last residue. A D gene is named only where the DNA matches it firmly. Clone size is not always given. Where it is, it says once, few, many or a class for expanded clones.

>.|13|.|TRBJ1-2|TRBV10-3
TGTGCCATCAGTGAGTCGGGGAACTATGGCTACACCTTC
CAISESGNYGYTF
>.|13|.|TRBJ2-7|TRBV11-2
TGTGCCAGCAGCCCTCAATTATCCTACGAGCAGTACTTC
CASSPQLSYEQYF
>.|13|medium-sized|TRBJ1-5|TRBV4-1
TGCGCCAGCAGCCCCCAGCTTAGGCAGCCCCAGCATTTT
CASSPQLRQPQHF
>.|12|.|TRBJ2-7|TRBV5-1
TGCGCCAGCAGCTCTAGTACCTACGAGCAGTACTTC
CASSSSTYEQYF
>TRBD1|17|.|TRBJ2-2|TRBV5-8
TGTGCCAGCAGCTTTGAAGGGGGCGCTTCGAACACCGGGGAGCTGTTTTTT
CASSFEGGASNTGELFF
>.|16|.|TRBJ2-4|TRBV9
TGTGCCAGCAGCGTAGGGTACAGCTCAGCCAAAAACATTCAGTACTTC
CASSVGYSSAKNIQYF
>.|15|once|TRBJ2-3|TRBV10-3
TGTGCCATCTCAACTAGCCCAACCGAGTCAGGTACGCAGTATTTT
CAISTSPTESGTQYF
>.|13|.|TRBJ1-1|TRBV7-9
TGTGCCAGCAGCCCCAATTGGGACACTGAAGCTTTCTTT
CASSPNWDTEAFF
>.|13|.|TRBJ2-2|TRBV5-5
TGTGCCAGCAGCTTAGGGGTGGACGGGGAGCTGTTTTTT
CASSLGVDGELFF
>.|13|.|TRBJ2-3|TRBV12-5
TGTGCTAGTGGTTTGACGGGGTCGAATACGCAGTATTTT
CASGLTGSNTQYF
>.|16|.|TRBJ1-1|TRBV5-4
TGTGCCAGCAGCTTGCAAAGGGGGGCGGGGGACACTGAAGCTTTCTTT
CASSLQRGAGDTEAFF
>TRBD1|17|.|TRBJ1-4|TRBV18
TGTGCCAGCTCACCACCAAATTGGGACAGCCTTAATGAAAAACTGTTTTTT
CASSPPNWDSLNEKLFF
>.|14|.|TRBJ2-5|TRBV28
TGTGCCAGCAGTAAGGAGGGGCGTCCAGAGACCCAGTACTTC
CASSKEGRPETQYF
>TRBD2|16|.|TRBJ2-1|TRBV6-4
TGTGCCAGCAGCGCCGTGAGTAGCGGGAGTATGGGTGAGCAGTTCTTC
CASSAVSSGSMGEQFF
>.|17|few|TRBJ1-2|TRBV7-2
TGTGCCAGCAGCCCGAACCTTGGGCGAGAGGGGGGTTATGGCTACACCTTC
CASSPNLGREGGYGYTF
>.|14|.|TRBJ1-6|TRBV5-5
TGTGCCAGCAGCTTGGGGGTCGAAAGATCACCCCTCCACTTT
CASSLGVERSPLHF
>TRBD2|16|.|TRBJ2-3|TRBV9
TGTGCCAGCAGCTCTCAAGCGGGGGACTTCACAGATACGCAGTATTTT
CASSSQAGDFTDTQYF
>.|14|.|TRBJ1-3|TRBV30
TGTGCCTGGAGTGTAATAGGTGGGGGAAACACCATATATTTT
CAWSVIGGGNTIYF
>TRBD2|15|once|TRBJ2-3|TRBV6-6
TGTGCCAGCAGGCGGACTAGCGGGAATCAAGATACGCAGTATTTT
CASRRTSGNQDTQYF
>.|12|.|TRBJ1-4|TRBV7-8
TGTGCCAGCAGCTTAATTGCTGAAAAACTGTTTTTT
CASSLIAEKLFF
>.|18|once|TRBJ1-6|TRBV9
TGTGCCAGCAGCGTAGGCTTCGTTACAGCGAATTGGGGGATGGCCCTCCACTTT
CASSVGFVTANWGMALHF
>.|14|.|TRBJ2-2|TRBV5-1
TGCGCCAGCGGCACAGGGGGGGCTGACGGGGAGCTGTTTTTT
CASGTGGADGELFF
>TRBD1|16|.|TRBJ1-2|TRBV6-5
TGTGCCAGCAGTTACGGAGGCAGACAGGGGCTGGGTGGCTACACCTTC
CASSYGGRQGLGGYTF
>.|13|.|TRBJ1-5|TRBV6-6
TGTGCCAGCAGTCGGGACACCGATCAGCCCCAGCATTTT
CASSRDTDQPQHF
>.|15|.|TRBJ2-2|TRBV11-2
TGTGCCAGCAGCTTAGACAGGGTCAACACCGGGGAGCTGTTTTTT
CASSLDRVNTGELFF
>TRBD2|16|.|TRBJ2-7|TRBV7-9
TGTGCCAGCAGGCGAATCTCCGGGACTACCCCGGGCGAGCAGTACTTC
CASRRISGTTPGEQYF